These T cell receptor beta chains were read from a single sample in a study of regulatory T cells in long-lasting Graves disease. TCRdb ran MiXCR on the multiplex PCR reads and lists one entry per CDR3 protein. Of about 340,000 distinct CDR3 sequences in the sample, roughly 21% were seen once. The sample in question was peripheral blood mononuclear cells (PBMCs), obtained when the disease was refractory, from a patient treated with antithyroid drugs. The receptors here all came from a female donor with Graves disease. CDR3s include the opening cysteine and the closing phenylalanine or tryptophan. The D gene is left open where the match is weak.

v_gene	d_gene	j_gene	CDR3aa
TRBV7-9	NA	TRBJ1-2	CASSLGPTDGYTF
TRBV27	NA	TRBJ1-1	CASSIGGGRTEAFF
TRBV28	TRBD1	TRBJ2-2	CASLGQGNTGELFF
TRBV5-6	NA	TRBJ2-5	CASSLEAQETQYF
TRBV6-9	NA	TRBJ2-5	CASSWLETQYF
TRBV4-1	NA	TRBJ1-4	CVSSQFRGTNEKLFF
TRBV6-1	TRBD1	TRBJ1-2	CASSETGAHYGYTF
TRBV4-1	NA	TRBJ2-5	CASSQFQGRETQYF
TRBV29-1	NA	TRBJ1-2	CSVESLGGYTF
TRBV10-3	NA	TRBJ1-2	CAISESEGIGYTF
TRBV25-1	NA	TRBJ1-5	CASSEQGPQPQHF